Each of the 32 T cell receptor beta chains below was sequenced from the same sample in a study of blood T cell repertoires in COVID-19. Only in-frame clones appear in the TCRdb table, and some are missing; sequencing was by immunoSEQ multiplex PCR. The sample has a few hundred thousand clones, 86% seen once; the top ten hold approximately 1.5%. The material sequenced was peripheral blood. These receptor sequences come from a woman aged 50 to 60 with acute or convalescent COVID-19.

The chain has TRBV5-6 and TRBJ2-5; D is perhaps TRBD1 (6 bases). V lost 6 bases and J 1 base, leaving 10 bases between the germline ends. There are 13 residues in the CDR3. The germline CDR1 and CDR2 sequences are SGHDT and YYEEEE. Written as DNA, the CDR3 is TGTGCCAGCACCAGGACAGTCCAAGAGACCCAGTACTTC. It specifies CASTRTVQETQYF.

This clone showed up just once. A junction end diverges from the germline sequence, so it may reflect a read error. This sequence joins TRBV24-1 and TRBJ2-2, with TRBD2 as a possible D gene (5 bases). This CDR3 spans 12 amino acids. Germline V lookup: CDR1 KGHDR, CDR2 SFDVKD. The CDR3 sequence is CATRVGSGELFF. Written as DNA, the CDR3 is TGTGCCACCAGAGTTGGGTCCGGGGAGTTGTTTTTT.

This chain uses TRBV7-9 with TRBJ1-6, with 9 positions matching TRBD1. The junction had 4 bases not matched to a gene; V was cut back by 2 bases and J by 8 bases. Germline values: CDR1 SEHNR, CDR2 FQNEAQ (reference sequence). The CDR3 has 15 amino acids. The CDR3 nucleotides are TGTGCCAGCAGCTTAATACGACAGGGGGATTCACCCCTCCACTTT. Protein: CASSLIRQGDSPLHF.

The J gene is TRBJ1-2, the V gene TRBV10-3, with 7 bases matching TRBD1. This CDR3 spans 13 amino acids. The V and J ends lost 11 bases and 0 bases, in that order; junction bases with no gene match: 6. From germline, CDR1 is ENHRY and CDR2 SYGVKD. CDR3 DNA sequence: TGTGCCGCCCAGGGGGAAGCTAACTATGGCTACACCTTC. Translation: CAAQGEANYGYTF.

The chain is built from TRBV9 and TRBJ2-7, with 14 bases matching TRBD2. Per germline, CDR1 SGDLS and CDR2 YYNGEE. This CDR3 region has 19 residues. The V segment lost 0 bases and the J segment 0 bases; nucleotides outside the gene matches: 8. The CDR3 region has the DNA TGTGCCAGCAGCGTAGCGGGGACTAGCGGGAGCGCCGGCTCCTACGAGCAGTACTTC. Encoded protein: CASSVAGTSGSAGSYEQYF. The full variable domain, rest sourced from reference TRBV9 and TRBJ2-7, is DSGVTQTPKHLITATGQRVTLRCSPRSGDLSVYWYQQSLDQGLQFLIQYYNGEERAKGNILERFSAQQFPDLHSELNLSSLELGDSALYFCASSVAGTSGSAGSYEQYFGPGTRLTVT.

The chain links TRBV3-1 (or the pseudogene TRBV3-2) to TRBJ1-2; 8 bases match TRBD1. Germline V gene lookup returns CDR1 LGHDT and CDR2 YNNKEL (reference sequence). The CDR3 length is 16 residues. Trimming took 8 bases from V and 4 from J; bases not matched to a gene: 15. CDR3 coding DNA: TGTGCCAGCGCACAGGGGGAGTGGAAGGGAGGCTATGGCTACACCTTC. This gives the protein CASAQGEWKGGYGYTF.

This clone appeared a single time. V is TRBV28 and J is TRBJ2-3; D may be TRBD2 (6 bases). Germline-derived CDR1 and CDR2 are MDHEN and SYDVKM. With 0 bases removed from V and 4 bases from J, the gap between germline ends came to 11 bases. The length of the CDR3 is 15 residues. The CDR3 DNA reads TGTGCCAGCAGTTTATGGCGGGAAGGATCAGATACGCAGTATTTT. It is translated as CASSLWREGSDTQYF.

The chain links TRBV6-2 or TRBV6-3 to TRBJ2-5; D is unresolved. CDR1 is MNHEY and CDR2 is SVGEGT in the germline V gene. The CDR3 covers 12 residues. V gave up 6 bases and J gave up 5 bases, with 10 bases separating them. The CDR3 coding sequence is TGTGCCAGCAGCCCCCTCGGGGAGACCCAGTACTTC. It encodes CASSPLGETQYF.

This rearrangement joins TRBV2 to TRBJ1-2; D is possibly TRBD1 (5 bases). This CDR3 is 12 amino acids long. CDR1 is SNHLY, CDR2 FYNNEI, per germline. V lost 3 bases, J lost 8 bases, and 10 bases lay in between. The CDR3 loop reads CASSDQGWGYTF. The CDR3 DNA reads as TGTGCCAGCAGTGATCAGGGCTGGGGCTACACCTTC.

The CDR3 region has the DNA TGTGCCTCCCAAGGCACAGGGATAAATCAGCCCCAGCATTTT. It yields the protein CASQGTGINQPQHF. This chain connects TRBV27 to TRBJ1-5; TRBD1 might be the D (6 bases). Trimming shortened V by 11 bases and J by 4 bases, and 18 bases separated the two germline ends. Looked up from germline, CDR1 is MNHEY and CDR2 is SMNVEV (reference sequence). The CDR3 extends over 14 amino acids.

For this clone: Other DNA sequences in the sample encode the same CDR3. The chain recombines TRBV30 with TRBJ1-5; 7 bases agree with TRBD1. The CDR3 consists of 13 residues. The junction had 3 bases not matched to a gene; V was cut back by 1 base and J by 6 bases. CDR1 GTSNPN and CDR2 SVGIG come from the germline V gene (reference sequence). The CDR3 loop is CAWSGQGGQPQHF. The CDR3 DNA is TGTGCCTGGAGTGGGCAGGGGGGTCAGCCCCAGCATTTT.

Details on this clone: Additional DNA sequences in this sample encode the identical CDR3. V and J are TRBV9 and TRBJ2-7; the match to TRBD1 covers 7 bases. The CDR3 has 14 residues. Unmatched junction bases numbered 4, after V lost 3 bases and J lost 1 base. Germline V gene lookup returns CDR1 SGDLS and CDR2 YYNGEE. The CDR3 sequence: CASSARDSSYEQYF. The CDR3 DNA follows: TGTGCCAGCAGCGCGAGGGACAGTTCCTACGAGCAGTACTTC.

The chain recombines TRBV27 with TRBJ2-1, with TRBD2 matching over 11 bases. This CDR3 spans 15 amino acids. Germline CDR1 and CDR2: MNHEY and SMNVEV (reference sequence). V trimming: 6 bases; J trimming: 4 bases; junction bases outside the gene matches: 5. CDR3 sequence reads: CASRPGTSGYNEQFF. The CDR3 DNA reads as TGTGCCAGCAGACCGGGGACTAGCGGATACAATGAGCAGTTCTTC.

The genes are TRBV7-3 and TRBJ2-2, with 7 bases matching TRBD1. Germline V CDR1 and CDR2: SGHTA, FQGTGA. The trim removed 10 bases at V and 5 bases at J, leaving 7 bases unmatched. CDR3 length equals 13 residues. CDR3 loop: CATRQGLTGELFF. CDR3 in DNA: TGTGCCACGAGACAGGGATTAACCGGGGAGCTGTTTTTT.

The chain recombines TRBV7-9 with TRBJ2-3; TRBD2 is a possible D gene (5 bases). V was clipped by 7 bases and J by 2 bases, with 19 bases between them. This CDR3 has 16 amino acids. From germline, CDR1 is SEHNR and CDR2 FQNEAQ (reference sequence). The CDR3 coding sequence is TGTGCCAGCACCGGAGACCTAGCCCGACACACAGATACGCAGTATTTT. It encodes CASTGDLARHTDTQYF.

This clone was seen at least ten times. The chain carries TRBV3-1 (or the pseudogene TRBV3-2) and TRBJ2-7, with 9 nucleotides matching TRBD1. The V gene's germline CDR1 is LGHDT and CDR2 YNNKEL (reference sequence). Trimming removed 4 bases from V and 4 bases from J; junction bases left unmatched: 5. The CDR3 is 14 residues long. This chain's CDR3 is CASSLWDRVYEQYF. The CDR3 DNA sequence: TGTGCCAGCAGCCTGTGGGACAGGGTTTACGAGCAGTACTTC.

The chain carries TRBV7-2 and TRBJ2-1; TRBD2 matches 8 bases. Looked up from germline, CDR1 is SGHTA and CDR2 is FQGNSA. The CDR3 is 16 residues long. J lost 8 bases, V lost 3 bases, and 12 bases had no gene match. The CDR3 sequence is CASSLGGTRDLYEQFF. The CDR3 coding sequence is TGTGCCAGCAGCTTGGGAGGGACTAGGGATCTTTATGAGCAGTTCTTC.

The chain employs TRBV5-1 and TRBJ2-1; the match to TRBD2 covers 7 bases. This CDR3 spans 16 amino acids. Trimming took 4 bases from V and 6 from J; bases not matched to a gene: 13. Germline CDR1 reads SGHRS; CDR2 reads YFSETQ. In nucleotides, the CDR3 is TGCGCCAGCAGCCGCACCGGGACTACCCCTGGCAATGAGCAGTTCTTC. Its protein is CASSRTGTTPGNEQFF.

The chain employs TRBV19 and TRBJ2-6; D is unclear. V was pared by 5 bases and J by 2 bases, with 10 bases between. This CDR3 is 15 amino acids long. Germline V lookup: CDR1 LNHDA, CDR2 SQIVND (reference sequence). The CDR3 region is CASSLVFAGANVLTF. The DNA for the CDR3 is TGTGCCAGTAGTCTAGTGTTCGCTGGGGCCAACGTCCTGACTTTC. The entire variable domain, with the rest obtained from reference TRBV19 and TRBJ2-6, is as follows: DGGITQSPKYLFRKEGQNVTLSCEQNLNHDAMYWYRQDPGQGLRLIYYSQIVNDFQKGDIAEGYSVSREKKESFPLTVTSAQKNPTAFYLCASSLVFAGANVLTFGAGSRLTVL.

The chain recombines TRBV5-6 with TRBJ1-2, with a weak D call TRBD1 (5 bases). Looked up from germline, CDR1 is SGHDT and CDR2 is YYEEEE. Trimming shortened V by 4 bases and J by 2 bases, and 9 bases separated the two germline ends. This CDR3 contains 13 residues. CDR3 coding DNA: TGTGCCAGCAGCCCAGGACAAAACTATGGCTACACCTTC. It codes for CASSPGQNYGYTF. The entire variable domain, with the rest obtained from reference TRBV5-6 and TRBJ1-2, is as follows: DAGVTQSPTHLIKTRGQQVTLRCSPKSGHDTVSWYQQALGQGPQFIFQYYEEEERQRGNFPDRFSGHQFPNYSSELNVNALLLGDSALYLCASSPGQNYGYTFGSGTRLTVV.

CDR3 in amino acids: CASSYRLAGNQETQYF. CDR3 DNA: TGCGCCAGCAGCTACAGACTAGCGGGGAACCAAGAGACCCAGTACTTC. The chain couples TRBV5-1 to TRBJ2-5, with 11 bases lining up with TRBD2. CDR1 is SGHRS, CDR2 YFSETQ, per germline. V lost 3 bases to trimming and J lost 0 bases; unmatched junction nucleotides: 4. The length of the CDR3 is 16 residues. The whole variable domain, remainder taken from reference TRBV5-1 and TRBJ2-5, is KAGVTQTPRYLIKTRGQQVTLSCSPISGHRSVSWYQQTPGQGLQFLFEYFSETQRNKGNFPGRFSGRQFSNSRSEMNVSTLELGDSALYLCASSYRLAGNQETQYFGPGTRLLVL.

This clone occurred once. This chain joins TRBV30 and TRBJ1-1; a weak D match, TRBD1 (6 bases). V shed 4 bases and J shed 4 bases, with 19 bases lying between them. From germline, CDR1 is GTSNPN and CDR2 SVGIG (reference sequence). The CDR3 totals 15 residues. Here the CDR3 reads CAWTLGAGAGTEAFF. In nucleotides, the CDR3 is TGTGCCTGGACCCTAGGGGCAGGGGCAGGCACTGAAGCTTTCTTT.

This clone was counted a single time. The chain combines TRBV30 with TRBJ1-4; D unresolved. In germline, CDR1 is GTSNPN, CDR2 SVGIG (reference sequence). This CDR3 spans 16 amino acids. V was cut by 0 bases and J by 3 bases, with 14 bases left in between. The CDR3 nucleotides read TGTGCCTGGAGTGTACTTTCGGGATCGGCTAATGAAAAACTGTTTTTT. The encoded protein is CAWSVLSGSANEKLFF.

This chain uses TRBV11-1 with TRBJ2-4, with 8 bases that match TRBD2. Germline V CDR1 and CDR2: SGHAT, FQDESV (reference sequence). J lost 6 bases, V lost 5 bases, and 6 bases had no gene match. The CDR3 runs 14 residues. This chain's CDR3 is CASSRLARGNIQYF. The CDR3 nucleotides are TGTGCCAGCAGCCGACTAGCGCGGGGAAACATTCAGTACTTC.

The chain recombines TRBV25-1 with TRBJ2-1; TRBD2 aligns across 10 bases. V was pared by 5 bases and J by 0 bases, with 10 bases of the junction left unmatched. The CDR3 is made up of 18 amino acids. In germline, CDR1 is MGHDK, CDR2 SYGVNS. CDR3 DNA: TGTGCCAGCAGTCCAACTAGCGGGACTGGGAACTCCTACAATGAGCAGTTCTTC. It translates to CASSPTSGTGNSYNEQFF.

This chain joins TRBV19 and TRBJ1-5; weak D call: TRBD1 (5 bases). Germline CDR1 LNHDA, CDR2 SQIVND (reference sequence). CDR3 length equals 13 residues. Trimming cost V 3 bases and J 7 bases, with 10 bases left between them. CDR3: CASSIQGQQPQHF. CDR3 sequence (DNA): TGTGCCAGTAGTATCCAGGGCCAGCAGCCCCAGCATTTT.

This chain joins TRBV29-1 and TRBJ2-7; TRBD1 matches at 7 bases. Germline CDR1 SQVTM, CDR2 ANQGSEA. J gave up 3 bases and V 5 bases, and 7 bases lay outside the gene matches. The CDR3 covers 13 residues. In nucleotides, the CDR3 is TGCAGCGTTTCTCCGGGACAGTTCTACGAGCAGTACTTC. This codes for CSVSPGQFYEQYF.

The chain joins TRBV28 to TRBJ2-2; 9 bases agree with TRBD2. V was clipped by 6 bases and J by 5 bases; unmatched bases: 13. This CDR3 contains 17 residues. CDR1 and CDR2 from the germline V gene are MDHEN and SYDVKM. In DNA, the CDR3 is TGTGCCAGCAGGGGGGGACTAGCTCTGGGTGGTACCGGGGAGCTGTTTTTT. The encoded protein is CASRGGLALGGTGELFF.

The genes are TRBV30 and TRBJ2-5, with D perhaps matching TRBD1 (6 bases). CDR3 size: 15 residues. The ends were cut back, 0 bases at V and 2 bases at J, with 13 bases in the middle. Germline V gene sequence: CDR1 GTSNPN, CDR2 SVGIG (reference sequence). The CDR3 DNA sequence: TGTGCCTGGAGTGTAGGACAGTATTTACAAGAGACCCAGTACTTC. It specifies CAWSVGQYLQETQYF.

This chain links TRBV14 with TRBJ2-1; D is unresolved. Trimming took off 1 base at V and 0 bases at J, with 10 bases between the two ends. CDR1 and CDR2 from the germline V gene are SGHDN and FVKESK. This CDR3 is built from 16 residues. As DNA, the CDR3 is TGTGCCAGCAGCCAAGTGGGCAGTAGCTCCTACAATGAGCAGTTCTTC. Translated: CASSQVGSSSYNEQFF.

The gene calls are TRBV3-1 (or the pseudogene TRBV3-2) and TRBJ2-1; the D gene is possibly TRBD1 (6 bases). The germline gives CDR1 LGHDT, CDR2 YNNKEL (reference sequence). The CDR3 loop spans 16 amino acids. The V end lost 3 bases, the J end lost 0 bases, and 12 bases lay between the germline ends. CDR3 bases: TGTGCCAGCAGCCAGCAGGGGTTTAGCTCCTACAATGAGCAGTTCTTC. Protein: CASSQQGFSSYNEQFF.

This clone appeared a few times. The chain links TRBV5-6 to TRBJ1-2; 8 bases are shared with TRBD1. CDR1 and CDR2 from the germline V gene are SGHDT and YYEEEE. Trimming took 4 bases from V and 6 from J; bases not matched to a gene: 5. The CDR3 is made up of 13 amino acids. In DNA, the CDR3 is TGTGCCAGCAGCCAGGACAGGGTGGATGGCTACACCTTC. Its translation is CASSQDRVDGYTF. Combining the CDR3 with reference TRBV5-6 and TRBJ1-2 gives the whole variable domain DAGVTQSPTHLIKTRGQQVTLRCSPKSGHDTVSWYQQALGQGPQFIFQYYEEEERQRGNFPDRFSGHQFPNYSSELNVNALLLGDSALYLCASSQDRVDGYTFGSGTRLTVV.